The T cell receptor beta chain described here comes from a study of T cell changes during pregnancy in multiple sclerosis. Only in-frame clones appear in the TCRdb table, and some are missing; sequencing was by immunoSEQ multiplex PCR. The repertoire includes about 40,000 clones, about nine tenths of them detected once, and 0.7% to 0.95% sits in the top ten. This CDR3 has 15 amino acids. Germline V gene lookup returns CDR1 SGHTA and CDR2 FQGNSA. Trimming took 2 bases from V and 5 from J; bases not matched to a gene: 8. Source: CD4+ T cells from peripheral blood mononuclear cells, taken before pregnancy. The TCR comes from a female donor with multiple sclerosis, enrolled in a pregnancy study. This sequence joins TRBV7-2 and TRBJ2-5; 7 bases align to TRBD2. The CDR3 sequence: CASSLLGGRGETQYF. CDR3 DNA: TGTGCCAGCAGCTTACTCGGGGGGAGAGGGGAGACCCAGTACTTC. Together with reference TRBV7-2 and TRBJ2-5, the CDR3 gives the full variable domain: GAGVSQSPSNKVTEKGKDVELRCDPISGHTALYWYRQSLGQGLEFLIYFQGNSAPDKSGLPSDRFSAERTGGSVSTLTIQRTQQEDSAVYLCASSLLGGRGETQYFGPGTRLLVL.